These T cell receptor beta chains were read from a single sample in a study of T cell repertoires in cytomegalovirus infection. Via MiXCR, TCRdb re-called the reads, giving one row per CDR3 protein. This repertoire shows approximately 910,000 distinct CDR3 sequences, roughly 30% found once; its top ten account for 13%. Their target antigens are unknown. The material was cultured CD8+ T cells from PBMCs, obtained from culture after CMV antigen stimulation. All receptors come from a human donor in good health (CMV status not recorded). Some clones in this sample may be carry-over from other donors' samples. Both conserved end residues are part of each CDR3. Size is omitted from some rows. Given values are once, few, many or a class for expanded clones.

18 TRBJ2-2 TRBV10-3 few CAISESVWLAMNTGELFF
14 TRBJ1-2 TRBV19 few CASTISGRTYGYTF
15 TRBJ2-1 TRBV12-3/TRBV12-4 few CASSLLYGEGNEQFF
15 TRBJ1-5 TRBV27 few CASSSKQEFNQPQHF
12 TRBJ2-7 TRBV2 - CAGRDSYYEQYF
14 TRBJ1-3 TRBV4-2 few CASSQGNSGNTIYF
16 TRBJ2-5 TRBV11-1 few CASSLVGSGLGVTQYF
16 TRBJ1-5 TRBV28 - CASSPYGGGPNQPQHF
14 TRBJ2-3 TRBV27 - CASIPDGYTDTQYF
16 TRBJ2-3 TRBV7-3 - CASSRLAGGVTDTQYF
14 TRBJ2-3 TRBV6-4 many CASSDGGETDTQYF
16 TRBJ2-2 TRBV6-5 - CASSRPGYTEPGELFF
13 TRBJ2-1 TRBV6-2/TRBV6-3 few CASSYSGRDEQFF
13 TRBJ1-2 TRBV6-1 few CASTPDRPYGYTF
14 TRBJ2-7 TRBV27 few CASSQTWASWEQYF
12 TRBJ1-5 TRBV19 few CASGVSNQPQHF
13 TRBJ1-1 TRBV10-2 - CASSDWAGVEAFF
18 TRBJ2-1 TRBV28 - CASRKGLARGAAYNEQFF
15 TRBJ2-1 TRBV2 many CASSGRTGPYNEQFF
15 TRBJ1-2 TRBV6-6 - CASIGSGDRGLGYTF
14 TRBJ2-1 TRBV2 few CASSVSGDYNEQFF
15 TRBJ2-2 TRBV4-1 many CASSQPGQNTGELFF
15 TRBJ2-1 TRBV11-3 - CASSSRAGGYNEQFF
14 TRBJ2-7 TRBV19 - CASSIGDGPYEQYF
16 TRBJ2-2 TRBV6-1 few CASSEGTVPNTGELFF
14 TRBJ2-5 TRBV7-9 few CASSHLEVQETQYF
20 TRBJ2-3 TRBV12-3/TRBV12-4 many CASTPSDHLGGGTLTDTQYF